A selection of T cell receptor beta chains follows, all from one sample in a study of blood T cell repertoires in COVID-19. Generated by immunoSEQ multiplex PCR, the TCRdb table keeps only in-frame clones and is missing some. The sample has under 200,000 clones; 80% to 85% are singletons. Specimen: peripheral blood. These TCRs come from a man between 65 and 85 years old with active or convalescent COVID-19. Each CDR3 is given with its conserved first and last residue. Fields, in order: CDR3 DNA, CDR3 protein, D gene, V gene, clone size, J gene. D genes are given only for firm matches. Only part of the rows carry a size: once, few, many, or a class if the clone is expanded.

CDR3 DNA: TGTGCCAGCAGCTTAGCAGCGAGTCTGGAGACCCAGTACTTC
CDR3 protein: CASSLAASLETQYF
D gene: NA
V gene: TRBV7-8
clone size: NA
J gene: TRBJ2-5

CDR3 DNA: TGTGCCAGCAGCCCCCCCACAGTTAGGAACACTGAAGCTTTCTTT
CDR3 protein: CASSPPTVRNTEAFF
D gene: NA
V gene: TRBV11-2
clone size: NA
J gene: TRBJ1-1

CDR3 DNA: TGTGCCTGGAGTGCGACAGGGGTTCCTCAGCCCCAGCATTTT
CDR3 protein: CAWSATGVPQPQHF
D gene: TRBD1
V gene: TRBV30
clone size: NA
J gene: TRBJ1-5

CDR3 DNA: TGTGCCAGCAGAACTTCAGGGTTGGGTGTGGAGACCCAGTACTTC
CDR3 protein: CASRTSGLGVETQYF
D gene: NA
V gene: TRBV6-5
clone size: NA
J gene: TRBJ2-5

CDR3 DNA: TGCGCCAGCAGCCAAGAGGGGGCAGGCCTTAATGAAAAACTGTTTTTT
CDR3 protein: CASSQEGAGLNEKLFF
D gene: NA
V gene: TRBV4-3
clone size: NA
J gene: TRBJ1-4

CDR3 DNA: TGTGCCAGCAGCGTGGCAGGGGAGCCCTACAATGAGCAGTTCTTC
CDR3 protein: CASSVAGEPYNEQFF
D gene: NA
V gene: TRBV9
clone size: NA
J gene: TRBJ2-1

CDR3 DNA: TGTGCCAGCAGCCCGATCGGACAGGCGACCTACAATGAGCAGTTCTTC
CDR3 protein: CASSPIGQATYNEQFF
D gene: TRBD1
V gene: TRBV9
clone size: NA
J gene: TRBJ2-1

CDR3 DNA: TGTGCCAGCAGTTACGCCGGGACATACTACGAGCAGTACTTC
CDR3 protein: CASSYAGTYYEQYF
D gene: NA
V gene: TRBV6-2/TRBV6-3
clone size: NA
J gene: TRBJ2-7

CDR3 DNA: TGTGCCCAACGGGAGAACACTGAAGCTTTCTTT
CDR3 protein: CAQRENTEAFF
D gene: NA
V gene: TRBV12-3/TRBV12-4
clone size: NA
J gene: TRBJ1-1

CDR3 DNA: TGTGCCAGCAGCTTGAGGCCCCGCCGGAGCTCCTACGAGCAGTACTTC
CDR3 protein: CASSLRPRRSSYEQYF
D gene: NA
V gene: TRBV5-6
clone size: NA
J gene: TRBJ2-7

CDR3 DNA: TGTGCCAGCGGGGACCGGGACAGAGCCTCGGAGACCCAGTACTTC
CDR3 protein: CASGDRDRASETQYF
D gene: TRBD1
V gene: TRBV6-5
clone size: NA
J gene: TRBJ2-5

CDR3 DNA: TGTGCCAGCAGCTCTACCCGGGCGAACACCGGGGAGCTGTTTTTT
CDR3 protein: CASSSTRANTGELFF
D gene: NA
V gene: TRBV5-5
clone size: NA
J gene: TRBJ2-2

CDR3 DNA: TGTGCCAGCAGTAAGACACCTTATAACTATGGCTACACCTTC
CDR3 protein: CASSKTPYNYGYTF
D gene: NA
V gene: TRBV7-3
clone size: NA
J gene: TRBJ1-2

CDR3 DNA: TGCGCCAGCAGCACGAACATAGCGGGGGGCCACAATGAGCAGTTCTTC
CDR3 protein: CASSTNIAGGHNEQFF
D gene: TRBD2
V gene: TRBV5-1
clone size: NA
J gene: TRBJ2-1

CDR3 DNA: TGTGCCAGCAGCAGGACAGGGAATGAAGCTTTCTTT
CDR3 protein: CASSRTGNEAFF
D gene: TRBD1
V gene: TRBV2
clone size: NA
J gene: TRBJ1-1

CDR3 DNA: TGTGCCAGCAGTTGGCAGGGGGTAGTAGCCAAAAACATTCAGTACTTC
CDR3 protein: CASSWQGVVAKNIQYF
D gene: TRBD1
V gene: TRBV6-2/TRBV6-3
clone size: NA
J gene: TRBJ2-4

CDR3 DNA: TGTGCCAGCAGTTACGAGTCAGGAAGGAACACTGAAGCTTTCTTT
CDR3 protein: CASSYESGRNTEAFF
D gene: NA
V gene: TRBV6-6
clone size: few
J gene: TRBJ1-1

CDR3 DNA: TGTGCCAGCAGCTTAGCGCTGGAGCAAGGGACCCAGTACTTC
CDR3 protein: CASSLALEQGTQYF
D gene: NA
V gene: TRBV7-8
clone size: NA
J gene: TRBJ2-5

CDR3 DNA: TGTGCCAGCAGCTCGACATTAGAGCAGTTCTTC
CDR3 protein: CASSSTLEQFF
D gene: NA
V gene: TRBV7-2
clone size: NA
J gene: TRBJ2-1

CDR3 DNA: TGTGCCAGCAGCTTAGGGGGGAGGGTGCGTGGCTACACCTTC
CDR3 protein: CASSLGGRVRGYTF
D gene: NA
V gene: TRBV7-2
clone size: once
J gene: TRBJ1-2

CDR3 DNA: TGTGCCATCAGTGAGGCCCCGACGGGTGGCTACACCTTC
CDR3 protein: CAISEAPTGGYTF
D gene: NA
V gene: TRBV10-3
clone size: NA
J gene: TRBJ1-2

CDR3 DNA: TGTGCCAGTAGTTCCTCCGGGACTGGAAACACCATATATTTT
CDR3 protein: CASSSSGTGNTIYF
D gene: NA
V gene: TRBV19
clone size: NA
J gene: TRBJ1-3

CDR3 DNA: TGTGCCAGCAGCTTTATAAGGACAGGGGGAGGGGAAAAACTGTTTTTT
CDR3 protein: CASSFIRTGGGEKLFF
D gene: TRBD1
V gene: TRBV7-9
clone size: NA
J gene: TRBJ1-4

CDR3 DNA: TGTGCCACCGTAAAGACGGGGAGGGTACGCACAGATACGCAGTATTTT
CDR3 protein: CATVKTGRVRTDTQYF
D gene: TRBD2
V gene: TRBV15
clone size: NA
J gene: TRBJ2-3

CDR3 DNA: TGTGCCAGCAGCTTAATTGGCGGAGCCTACAATGAGCAGTTCTTC
CDR3 protein: CASSLIGGAYNEQFF
D gene: NA
V gene: TRBV7-8
clone size: few
J gene: TRBJ2-1

CDR3 DNA: TGCGCCAGCAGTCCCCCCCGAGCGGGAGCCGGGGAGCAGTTCTTC
CDR3 protein: CASSPPRAGAGEQFF
D gene: TRBD2
V gene: TRBV10-2
clone size: NA
J gene: TRBJ2-1

CDR3 DNA: TGTGCCAGCAGTGCCCCAGGGACAGTCGGAAACACCATATATTTT
CDR3 protein: CASSAPGTVGNTIYF
D gene: TRBD1
V gene: TRBV25-1
clone size: once
J gene: TRBJ1-3

CDR3 DNA: TGTGCCAGCTCACCCGACCCGGGGGGGAACACTGAAGCTTTCTTT
CDR3 protein: CASSPDPGGNTEAFF
D gene: NA
V gene: TRBV18
clone size: NA
J gene: TRBJ1-1

CDR3 DNA: TGCAGTGCTAGTACAAGGAGGGTGGGCACTGAAGCTTTCTTT
CDR3 protein: CSASTRRVGTEAFF
D gene: NA
V gene: TRBV20-1
clone size: NA
J gene: TRBJ1-1